This TCR beta chain was found in a study of blood T cells in healthy people across ages. Study-wide results and caveats: Both higher diversity and more naive CD4+ cells marked long-lived donors when set against aged donors.

Isolation of PBMCs gave at least 6 million cells per sample. This CDR3 comprises 16 residues. J was trimmed by 0 bases and V by 3 bases; bases with no gene match: 7. Germline loops: CDR1 ENHRY, CDR2 SYGVKD. As for this clonotype: Its antigen is not known.

The authors ran a second PCR of roughly 6 to 12 cycles using a sample-barcoded 5' primer and a J-beta primer mix. All cDNA molecules were each tagged by a template-switch adaptor with 12 random nucleotides. A minimum of 2.5 million CDR3-containing paired-end reads was obtained for each sample. TCRdb re-called the 5' RACE reads through MiXCR, storing one row per CDR3 protein. The data hold 850,000 to 1,000,000 distinct CDR3 sequences, with 40% to 60% observed a single time. This receptor was identified in a man under 40 in good health. V gene TRBV10-3 combines with J gene TRBJ2-7; TRBD1 agrees at 8 bases. Input material: blood. The CDR3 DNA reads TGTGCCATCAGTGACACGGGACAGGCCTACTCCTACGAGCAGTACTTC. Translated: CAISDTGQAYSYEQYF.